A single sample is the source of the 22 T cell receptor beta chains below, sequenced in a study of shared clonotypes between healthy human individuals. Only in-frame clones appear in the TCRdb table, and some are missing; sequencing was by immunoSEQ multiplex PCR. This sample has fewer than 2.5 million clones, with approximately 94% found just once. The sample comprised naive CD4+ T cells from PBMCs. Regarding subset: CD45RA+ positively selected. These TCRs come from a man aged 18 to 29 in good health. Some clones in this sample may be carry-over from other donors' samples.

Worth noting for this clone: This sample also contains other DNA sequences that code for the same CDR3. Here the CDR3 DNA reads TGCGCCAGCAGCTTGCTGTCAGATACGCAGTATTTT. Protein sequence: CASSLLSDTQYF. V is TRBV5-1 and J is TRBJ2-3; D is unclear. Trimming stripped 1 base from V and 4 bases from J, with 4 bases between. The length of the CDR3 is 12 residues. Germline V gene data show CDR1 as SGHRS and CDR2 as YFSETQ. The variable domain in full, completed from reference TRBV5-1 and TRBJ2-3, reads KAGVTQTPRYLIKTRGQQVTLSCSPISGHRSVSWYQQTPGQGLQFLFEYFSETQRNKGNFPGRFSGRQFSNSRSEMNVSTLELGDSALYLCASSLLSDTQYFGPGTRLTVL.

This chain connects TRBV4-3 to TRBJ2-6; D gene ambiguous. V gave up 1 base and J gave up 4 bases, with 11 bases separating them. This CDR3 comprises 16 residues. Germline lookup yields CDR1 LGHNA and CDR2 YSLEER. CDR3 sequence reads: CASSQGSSRGANVLTF. The CDR3 DNA is TGCGCCAGCAGCCAAGGATCGAGTAGAGGGGCCAACGTCCTGACTTTC.

The V call is TRBV5-1, the J call TRBJ2-5, with D possibly TRBD2 on 6 matching bases. CDR1 and CDR2 from the germline V gene are SGHRS and YFSETQ. There are 15 residues in the CDR3. The V end was cut by 7 bases, the J end by 5 bases, with 21 bases between. The CDR3 DNA reads TGCGCCAGCTCAGAGGGCCCAGCCCGGGGGGAGACCCAGTACTTC. It specifies CASSEGPARGETQYF.

V gene TRBV6-5 combines with J gene TRBJ2-5; possible D gene TRBD2, 5 bases. Germline V gene sequence: CDR1 MNHEY, CDR2 SVGAGI. This CDR3 contains 12 residues. The germline V and J ends were trimmed by 6 bases and 3 bases, with 8 bases remaining between them. This CDR3 reads CASRYGEETQYF. In DNA form, the CDR3 reads TGTGCCAGCAGGTACGGGGAAGAGACCCAGTACTTC.

This clone was recorded only once. The same CDR3 also results from other DNA sequences found in this sample. V gene TRBV28 combines with J gene TRBJ1-4; D gene unclear. The ends were cut back, 5 bases at V and 5 bases at J, with 6 bases in the middle. Germline V gene data show CDR1 as MDHEN and CDR2 as SYDVKM. The CDR3 is 12 amino acids. The CDR3 is CASSLRNEKLFF. The CDR3, as DNA: TGTGCCAGCAGTCTCAGAAATGAAAAACTGTTTTTT.

This clone has only one observation. The V call is TRBV4-1, the J call TRBJ2-7, with 9 bases matching TRBD2. Trimming took 0 bases from V and 3 from J; bases not matched to a gene: 9. Germline CDR1 is MGHRA and CDR2 is YSYEKL. The CDR3 is 17 amino acids. The CDR3 DNA is TGCGCCAGCAGCCAAGATGTTGCGGGAGGGCGTAGCTACGAGCAGTACTTC. This codes for CASSQDVAGGRSYEQYF.

Regarding this clone: Different DNA sequences within this sample yield the same CDR3. CDR3 residues: CASSPGLAGNTDTQYF. The CDR3, as DNA: TGCGCCAGCAGCCCGGGACTAGCGGGAAACACAGATACGCAGTATTTT. The rearrangement joins TRBV5-1 to TRBJ2-3, with TRBD2 matching over 13 bases. There are 16 residues in the CDR3. V dropped 4 bases and J dropped 2; count of bases not matched to a gene: 4. The germline gives CDR1 SGHRS, CDR2 YFSETQ.

About this clone: Other DNA sequences in this sample translate to the same CDR3. The chain employs TRBV7-9 and TRBJ2-7, with D unresolved. The germline V gene has CDR1 SEHNR and CDR2 FQNEAQ (reference sequence). CDR3 size: 12 residues. V was cut by 4 bases and J by 3 bases, with 7 bases left in between. The DNA for the CDR3 is TGTGCCAGCAGCTCCCCCAGCTACGAGCAGTACTTC. Its protein is CASSSPSYEQYF.

This rearrangement joins TRBV14 to TRBJ2-5; D not certain. Trimming pared 2 bases from V and 0 bases from J, leaving 4 bases between. Looked up from germline, CDR1 is SGHDN and CDR2 is FVKESK. This CDR3 has 13 residues. CDR3 sequence reads: CASSQNHQETQYF. CDR3 DNA: TGTGCCAGCAGCCAAAACCACCAAGAGACCCAGTACTTC.

A word on this clone: Other DNA sequences of this sample code for an identical CDR3. V and J are TRBV18 and TRBJ2-5, with no clear D. V was trimmed by 1 base and J by 1 base, leaving 7 bases between them. This CDR3 has 14 residues. CDR1 and CDR2 from the germline V gene are KGHSH and LQKENI. CDR3 sequence reads: CASSPLAVQETQYF. CDR3 in DNA: TGTGCCAGCTCACCACTCGCGGTCCAAGAGACCCAGTACTTC.

The V gene is TRBV2, the J gene TRBJ1-3; D uncertain. The V end was cut by 7 bases, the J end by 0 bases, with 7 bases between. CDR3 length equals 13 residues. Germline V lookup: CDR1 SNHLY, CDR2 FYNNEI. The CDR3 loop reads CASMAVSGNTIYF. For the CDR3, the DNA is TGTGCCAGCATGGCAGTCTCTGGAAACACCATATATTTT.

The V gene is TRBV7-3, the J gene TRBJ2-7, with 9 positions matching TRBD2. This CDR3 region has 14 residues. CDR1 and CDR2 from the germline V gene are SGHTA and FQGTGA. V lost 3 bases and J lost 0; bases outside the gene matches: 0. The CDR3 bases are TGTGCCAGCAGCTTTAGCGGGAGCTCCTACGAGCAGTACTTC. Its protein is CASSFSGSSYEQYF.

The chain links TRBV5-1 to TRBJ1-2, with TRBD1 identical over 7 bases. V was pared by 4 bases and J by 6 bases, with 9 bases of the junction left unmatched. CDR1 is SGHRS, CDR2 YFSETQ, per germline. CDR3 length: 14 amino acids. CDR3 sequence: CASSLYRGFDGYTF. CDR3 nucleotides: TGCGCCAGCAGCCTTTACAGGGGATTTGATGGCTACACCTTC.

This chain connects TRBV25-1 to TRBJ2-3; D possibly corresponds to TRBD2 (6 bases). Germline V gene lookup returns CDR1 MGHDK and CDR2 SYGVNS. Trimming took 4 bases from V and 0 from J, leaving 8 bases between them. There are 14 residues in the CDR3. CDR3 in DNA: TGTGCCAGCAGTGCCAGCGGGAGCACAGATACGCAGTATTTT. This codes for CASSASGSTDTQYF.

A remark on this clone: This specimen includes other DNA sequences encoding the same CDR3. This chain links TRBV2 with TRBJ1-5; weak D call: TRBD1 (5 bases). The CDR3 is 15 amino acids. Germline CDR1 reads SNHLY; CDR2 reads FYNNEI. V lost 2 bases to trimming and J lost 2 bases, with 10 bases between them. The CDR3 reads CASSESRAGNQPQHF. In nucleotides, the CDR3 is TGTGCCAGCAGTGAATCCAGGGCCGGCAATCAGCCCCAGCATTTT.

The J gene is TRBJ1-1, the V gene TRBV9, with D perhaps matching TRBD1 (5 bases). The CDR3 has 15 residues. The ends were cut back, 5 bases at V and 0 bases at J, with 14 bases in the middle. The germline CDR1 and CDR2 sequences are SGDLS and YYNGEE. The CDR3 sequence is CASSGGAKMNTEAFF. In DNA form, the CDR3 reads TGTGCCAGCAGTGGTGGGGCCAAGATGAACACTGAAGCTTTCTTT.

As regards this clone: Other DNA sequences in the sample encode the same CDR3. This chain uses TRBV30 with TRBJ2-1; D may be TRBD1 (5 bases). Per the germline V gene, CDR1 is GTSNPN and CDR2 is SVGIG (reference sequence). V was trimmed by 0 bases and J by 9 bases, leaving 12 bases between them. CDR3 length: 13 residues. CDR3 DNA sequence: TGTGCCTGGAGTGTGTCTGGGGCTGGTGAGCAGTTCTTC. As protein: CAWSVSGAGEQFF. The whole variable domain, filled in from reference TRBV30 and TRBJ2-1, reads SQTIHQWPATLVQPVGSPLSLECTVEGTSNPNLYWYRQAAGRGLQLLFYSVGIGQISSEVPQNLSASRPQDRQFILSSKKLLLSDSGFYLCAWSVSGAGEQFFGPGTRLTVL.

The CDR3: CASSPPGGYGEQFF. The CDR3 region has the DNA TGTGCCAGCTCACCACCGGGGGGGTACGGTGAGCAGTTCTTC. The chain combines TRBV18 with TRBJ2-1; 7 nucleotides align to TRBD2. Unmatched junction bases numbered 5, after V lost 0 bases and J lost 9 bases. Germline-derived CDR1 and CDR2 are KGHSH and LQKENI. The CDR3 is made up of 14 amino acids.

Concerning this clone itself: At the DNA level, this CDR3 is encoded by other sequences in the same sample as well. The CDR3 bases are TGTGCCAGCTCACCGGGCAGGAGCACAGATACGCAGTATTTT. Protein product: CASSPGRSTDTQYF. The V and J genes are TRBV18 and TRBJ2-3; D call uncertain. V lost 3 bases and J 0 bases, leaving 7 bases between the germline ends. Germline V gene sequence: CDR1 KGHSH, CDR2 LQKENI. The CDR3 is 14 residues long.

This sequence joins TRBV7-9 and TRBJ2-1; the match to TRBD2 covers 13 bases. J lost 5 bases, V lost 5 bases, and 6 bases had no gene match. The CDR3 consists of 16 residues. Germline lookup yields CDR1 SEHNR and CDR2 FQNEAQ (reference sequence). CDR3 in amino acids: CASSPRLAGGNNEQFF. CDR3 nucleotide sequence: TGTGCCAGCAGCCCCAGACTAGCGGGAGGAAACAATGAGCAGTTCTTC.

This clone was observed a single time. Other nucleotide sequences in the sample specify the same CDR3. Here the CDR3 reads CASSGGGNQPQHF. CDR3 sequence (DNA): TGTGCCAGCAGCGGGGGAGGAAATCAGCCCCAGCATTTT. This chain joins TRBV7-9 and TRBJ1-5; perhaps TRBD1 as D (5 bases). The CDR3 extends over 13 amino acids. Germline values: CDR1 SEHNR, CDR2 FQNEAQ (reference sequence). V lost 5 bases to trimming and J lost 4 bases, with 9 bases between them.

This chain joins TRBV28 and TRBJ2-5, with D perhaps assigned TRBD1 or TRBD2 (5 bases each). Germline lookup yields CDR1 MDHEN and CDR2 SYDVKM. V was pared by 4 bases and J by 2 bases, with 20 bases between. CDR3 length: 17 residues. The CDR3 DNA sequence: TGTGCCAGCAGTTCCATTCCGGGACGGGACCAACAAGAGACCCAGTACTTC. This sequence encodes CASSSIPGRDQQETQYF.